Detailed here is one TCR beta chain. Its antigen is undetermined. The sample originates from a study of monozygotic twins with inflammatory bowel disease. Reprocessing the 5' RACE reads, TCRdb reports a single entry for every CDR3 protein and omits DNA. The sample totals around 380,000 distinct CDR3 sequences; its top ten clones hold more than 2%. The CDR3 has 14 amino acids. Broader study findings: IBD patients shared fewer clonotypes with other individuals than healthy twins, especially patients with disease activity signs.

The sequence was obtained from a human donor with ulcerative colitis or Crohn's disease, or a healthy co-twin of an affected twin (not recorded which). The J gene is TRBJ2-5, the V gene TRBV12-3 or TRBV12-4. The sequenced sample was blood. The CDR3 sequence: CANTLRGNEETQYF.